This TCR beta chain came from a study of cytomegalovirus exposure and HLA in healthy donors. Primers for the PCR totalled 60 Vbeta and 13 Jbeta. Profiled with immunoSEQ multiplex PCR; TCRdb holds only in-frame clones, not every one. The data show around 170,000 clones, roughly four fifths seen once. V lost 2 bases and J 10 bases, leaving 9 bases between the germline ends. The CDR3 is made up of 13 amino acids. The germline gives CDR1 ENHRY, CDR2 SYGVKD. The specimen was PBMCs. The J gene is TRBJ1-6, the V gene TRBV10-3; D may be TRBD1 (5 bases). This clonotype originated in a man between 18 and 35 years old in good health and CMV-seronegative. CDR3 residues: CAISEMGGSPLHF. The CDR3 DNA sequence: TGTGCCATCAGTGAGATGGGGGGATCACCCCTCCACTTT.